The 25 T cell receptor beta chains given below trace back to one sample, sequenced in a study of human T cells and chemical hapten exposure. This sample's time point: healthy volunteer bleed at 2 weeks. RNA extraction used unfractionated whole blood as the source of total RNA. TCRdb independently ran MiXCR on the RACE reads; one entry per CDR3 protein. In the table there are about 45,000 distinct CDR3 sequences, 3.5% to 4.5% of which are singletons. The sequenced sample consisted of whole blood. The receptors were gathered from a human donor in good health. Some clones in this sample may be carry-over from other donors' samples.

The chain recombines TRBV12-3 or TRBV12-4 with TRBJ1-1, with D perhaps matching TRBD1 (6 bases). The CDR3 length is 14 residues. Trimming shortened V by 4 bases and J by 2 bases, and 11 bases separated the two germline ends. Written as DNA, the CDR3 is TGTGCCAGCAGTTCGGGCAGGGGTAACACTGAAGCTTTCTTT. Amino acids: CASSSGRGNTEAFF.

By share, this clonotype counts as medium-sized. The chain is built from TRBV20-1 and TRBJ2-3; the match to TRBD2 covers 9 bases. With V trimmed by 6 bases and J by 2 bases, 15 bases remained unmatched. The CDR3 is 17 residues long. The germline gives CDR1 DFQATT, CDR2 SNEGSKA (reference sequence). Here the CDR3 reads CSAILAGGFADTDTQYF. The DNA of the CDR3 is TGCAGTGCCATTTTGGCGGGAGGGTTTGCGGACACAGATACGCAGTATTTT.

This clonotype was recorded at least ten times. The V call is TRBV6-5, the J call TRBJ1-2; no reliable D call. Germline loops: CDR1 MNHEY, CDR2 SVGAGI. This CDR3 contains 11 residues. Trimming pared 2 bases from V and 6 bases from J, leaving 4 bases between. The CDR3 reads CASSYGDGYTF. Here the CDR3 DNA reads TGTGCCAGCAGTTACGGGGATGGCTACACCTTC.

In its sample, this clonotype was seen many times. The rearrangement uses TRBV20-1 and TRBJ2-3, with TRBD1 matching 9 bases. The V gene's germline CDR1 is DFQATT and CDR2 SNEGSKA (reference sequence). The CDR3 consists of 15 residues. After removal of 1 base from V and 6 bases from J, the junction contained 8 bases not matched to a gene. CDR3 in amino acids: CSARGLDRGRDTQYF. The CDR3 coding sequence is TGCAGTGCTAGAGGATTGGACAGGGGACGGGATACGCAGTATTTT.

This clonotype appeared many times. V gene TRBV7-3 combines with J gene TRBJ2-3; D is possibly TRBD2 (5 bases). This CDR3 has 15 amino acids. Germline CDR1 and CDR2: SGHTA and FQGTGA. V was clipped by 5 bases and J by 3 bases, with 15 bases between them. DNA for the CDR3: TGTGCCAGCAGCGTCGAGGGTGGGCCAACAGATACGCAGTATTTT. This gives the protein CASSVEGGPTDTQYF.

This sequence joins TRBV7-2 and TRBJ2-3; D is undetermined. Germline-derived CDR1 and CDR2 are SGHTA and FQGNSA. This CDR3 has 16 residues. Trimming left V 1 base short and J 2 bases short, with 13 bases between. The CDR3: CASSLEVNYPTDTQYF. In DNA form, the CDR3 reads TGTGCCAGCAGCTTAGAGGTTAACTATCCCACAGATACGCAGTATTTT.

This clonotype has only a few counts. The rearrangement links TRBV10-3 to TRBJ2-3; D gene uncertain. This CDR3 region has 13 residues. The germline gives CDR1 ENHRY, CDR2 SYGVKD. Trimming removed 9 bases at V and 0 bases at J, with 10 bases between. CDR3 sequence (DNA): TGTGCCATGTCTCAACCCAGCACAGATACGCAGTATTTT. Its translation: CAMSQPSTDTQYF.

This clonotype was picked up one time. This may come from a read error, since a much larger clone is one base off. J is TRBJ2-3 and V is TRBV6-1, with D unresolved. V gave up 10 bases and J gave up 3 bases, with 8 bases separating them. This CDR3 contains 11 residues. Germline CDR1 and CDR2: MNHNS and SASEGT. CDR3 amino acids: CATTRTDTQYF. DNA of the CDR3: TGTGCCACCACACGGACAGATACGCAGTATTTT.

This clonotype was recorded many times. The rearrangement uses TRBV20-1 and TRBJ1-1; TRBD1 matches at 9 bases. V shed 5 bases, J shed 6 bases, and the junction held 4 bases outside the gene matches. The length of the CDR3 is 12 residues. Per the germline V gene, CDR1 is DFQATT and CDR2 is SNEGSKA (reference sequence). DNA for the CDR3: TGCAGTGCTCCACAGGGGGCCGCTGAAGCTTTCTTT. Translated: CSAPQGAAEAFF.

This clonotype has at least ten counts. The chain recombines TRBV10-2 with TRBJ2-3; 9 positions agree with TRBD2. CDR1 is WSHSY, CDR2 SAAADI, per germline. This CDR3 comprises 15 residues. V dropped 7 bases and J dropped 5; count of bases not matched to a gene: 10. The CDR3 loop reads CASKGLAGEGDTQYF. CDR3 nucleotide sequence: TGCGCCAGCAAGGGGTTAGCGGGAGAGGGAGATACGCAGTATTTT.

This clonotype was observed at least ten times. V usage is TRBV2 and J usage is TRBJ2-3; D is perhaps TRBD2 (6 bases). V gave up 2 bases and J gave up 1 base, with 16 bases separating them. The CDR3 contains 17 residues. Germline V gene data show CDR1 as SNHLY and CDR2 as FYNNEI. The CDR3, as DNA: TGTGCCAGCAGTGAATTCTCCCAGGGAGGCCGCACAGATACGCAGTATTTT. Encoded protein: CASSEFSQGGRTDTQYF. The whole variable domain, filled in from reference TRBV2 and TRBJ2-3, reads EPEVTQTPSHQVTQMGQEVILRCVPISNHLYFYWYRQILGQKVEFLVSFYNNEISEKSEIFDDQFSVERPDGSNFTLKIRSTKLEDSAMYFCASSEFSQGGRTDTQYFGPGTRLTVL.

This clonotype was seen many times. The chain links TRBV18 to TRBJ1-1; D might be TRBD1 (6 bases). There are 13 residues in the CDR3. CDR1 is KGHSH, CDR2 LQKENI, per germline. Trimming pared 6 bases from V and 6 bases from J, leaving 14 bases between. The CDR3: CASSQGLGAEAFF. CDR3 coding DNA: TGTGCCAGCTCTCAGGGGCTGGGGGCTGAAGCTTTCTTT.

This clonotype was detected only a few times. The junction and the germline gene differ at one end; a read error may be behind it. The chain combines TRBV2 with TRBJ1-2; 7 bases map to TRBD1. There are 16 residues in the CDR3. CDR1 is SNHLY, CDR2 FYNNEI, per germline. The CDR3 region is CASSILSGQDLRGLAF. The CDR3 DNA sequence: TGTGCCAGCAGTATTTTATCCGGACAGGACCTTAGGGGGCTCGCCTTC.

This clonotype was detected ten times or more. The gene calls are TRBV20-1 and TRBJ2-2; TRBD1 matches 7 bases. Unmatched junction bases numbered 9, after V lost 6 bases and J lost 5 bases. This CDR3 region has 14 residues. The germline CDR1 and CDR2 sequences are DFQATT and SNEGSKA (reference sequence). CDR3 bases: TGCAGTGCAAGACAGGGATCGATGACCGGGGAGCTGTTTTTT. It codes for CSARQGSMTGELFF.

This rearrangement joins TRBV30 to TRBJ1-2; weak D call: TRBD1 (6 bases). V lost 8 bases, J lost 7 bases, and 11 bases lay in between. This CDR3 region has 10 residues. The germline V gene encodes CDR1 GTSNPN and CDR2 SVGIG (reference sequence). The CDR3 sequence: CAAGGPGYTF. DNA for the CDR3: TGTGCCGCGGGGGGGCCTGGCTACACCTTC. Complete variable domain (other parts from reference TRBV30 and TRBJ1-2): SQTIHQWPATLVQPVGSPLSLECTVEGTSNPNLYWYRQAAGRGLQLLFYSVGIGQISSEVPQNLSASRPQDRQFILSSKKLLLSDSGFYLCAAGGPGYTFGSGTRLTVV.

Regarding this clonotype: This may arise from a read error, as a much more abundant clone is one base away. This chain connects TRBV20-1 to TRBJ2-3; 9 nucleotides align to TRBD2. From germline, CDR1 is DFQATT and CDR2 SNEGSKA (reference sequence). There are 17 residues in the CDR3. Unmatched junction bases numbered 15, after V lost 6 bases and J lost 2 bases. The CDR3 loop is CSAILAGGCADTDTQYF. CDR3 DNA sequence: TGCAGTGCCATTTTGGCGGGAGGGTGTGCGGACACAGATACGCAGTATTTT.

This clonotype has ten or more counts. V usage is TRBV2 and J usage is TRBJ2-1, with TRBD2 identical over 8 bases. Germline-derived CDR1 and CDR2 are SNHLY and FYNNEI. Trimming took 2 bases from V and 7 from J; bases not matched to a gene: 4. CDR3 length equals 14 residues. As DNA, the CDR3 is TGTGCCAGCAGTGAACTGGCTAGCGGGAATGAGCAGTTCTTC. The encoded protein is CASSELASGNEQFF.

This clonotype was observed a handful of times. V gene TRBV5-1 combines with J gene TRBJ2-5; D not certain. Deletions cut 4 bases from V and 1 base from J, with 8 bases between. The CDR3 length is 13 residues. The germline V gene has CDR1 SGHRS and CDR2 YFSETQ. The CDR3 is CASSGRIQETQYF. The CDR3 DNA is TGCGCCAGCAGCGGCAGGATCCAAGAGACCCAGTACTTC.

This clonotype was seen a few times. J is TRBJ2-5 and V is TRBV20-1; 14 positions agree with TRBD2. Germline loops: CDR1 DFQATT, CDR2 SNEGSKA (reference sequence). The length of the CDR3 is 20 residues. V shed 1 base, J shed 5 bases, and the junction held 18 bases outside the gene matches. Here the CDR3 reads CSARVHLGTSGRRRHETQYF. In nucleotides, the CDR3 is TGCAGTGCTAGAGTACACCTAGGGACTAGCGGGAGAAGGAGACACGAGACCCAGTACTTC.

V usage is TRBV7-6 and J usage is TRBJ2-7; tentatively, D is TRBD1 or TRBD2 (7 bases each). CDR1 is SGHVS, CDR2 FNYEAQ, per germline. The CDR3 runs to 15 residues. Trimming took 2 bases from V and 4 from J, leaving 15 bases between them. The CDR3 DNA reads TGTGCCAGCAGCTTATCAGGGGGGGCGGGGTACGAGCAGTACTTC. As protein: CASSLSGGAGYEQYF.

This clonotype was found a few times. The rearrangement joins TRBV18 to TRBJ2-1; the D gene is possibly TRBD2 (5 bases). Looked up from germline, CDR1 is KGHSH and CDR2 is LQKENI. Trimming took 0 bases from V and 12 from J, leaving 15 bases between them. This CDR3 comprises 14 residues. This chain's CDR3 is CASSPPRKSEGQFF. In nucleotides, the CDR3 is TGTGCCAGCTCACCACCTCGGAAATCAGAGGGGCAGTTCTTC.

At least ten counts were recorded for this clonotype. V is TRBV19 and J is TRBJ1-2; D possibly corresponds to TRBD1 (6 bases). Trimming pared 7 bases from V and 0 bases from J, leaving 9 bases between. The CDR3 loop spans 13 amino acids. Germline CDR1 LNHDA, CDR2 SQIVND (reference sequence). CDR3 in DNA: TGTGCCAGTAATTGGGGGCCTAACTATGGCTACACCTTC. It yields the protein CASNWGPNYGYTF.

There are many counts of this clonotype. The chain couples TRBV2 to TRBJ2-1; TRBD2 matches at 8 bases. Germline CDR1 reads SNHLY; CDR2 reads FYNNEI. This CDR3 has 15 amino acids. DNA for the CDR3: TGTGCTTCATCACCTACTAGCGGCATCTACAATGAGCAGTTCTTC. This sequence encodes CASSPTSGIYNEQFF.

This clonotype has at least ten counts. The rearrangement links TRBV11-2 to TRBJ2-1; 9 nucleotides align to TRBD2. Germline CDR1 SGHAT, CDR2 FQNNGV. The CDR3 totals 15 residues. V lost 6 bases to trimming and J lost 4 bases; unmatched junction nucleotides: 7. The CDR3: CASRFASGGYNEQFF. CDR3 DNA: TGTGCCAGCAGGTTTGCCAGCGGGGGGTACAATGAGCAGTTCTTC.

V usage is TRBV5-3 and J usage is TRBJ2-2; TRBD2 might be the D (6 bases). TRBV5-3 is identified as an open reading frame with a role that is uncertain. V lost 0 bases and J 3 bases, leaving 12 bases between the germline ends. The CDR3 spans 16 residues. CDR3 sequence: CARSLVAREDTGELFF. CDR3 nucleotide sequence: TGTGCCAGAAGCTTGGTTGCCAGGGAGGACACCGGGGAGCTGTTTTTT.